Listed below are T cell receptor beta chains from one sample, sequenced in a study of blood T cell repertoires in COVID-19. Assay: immunoSEQ multiplex PCR; the TCRdb copy retains only in-frame clones and omits some. The sample includes a few hundred thousand clones, over 85% of them seen just once. Sequencing was carried out using peripheral blood. All receptors come from a woman in her twenties or thirties with COVID-19, enrolled during active disease. The CDR3 runs from the conserved cysteine through the conserved F or W. D genes are given only for firm matches. Clone size is given for some rows only: seen once, a few or many times, or a class if the clone is expanded.

d_gene: TRBD1; abundance: .; v_gene: TRBV18; j_gene: TRBJ2-5; CDR3aa: CASSGTGVETQYF; CDR3nt: TGTGCCAGCTCCGGGACAGGGGTCGAGACCCAGTACTTC
d_gene: .; abundance: .; v_gene: TRBV4-1; j_gene: TRBJ1-2; CDR3aa: CASSPTLAGNQNYGYTF; CDR3nt: TGCGCCAGCAGCCCGACCCTGGCGGGGAACCAGAACTATGGCTACACCTTC
d_gene: .; abundance: .; v_gene: TRBV16; j_gene: TRBJ2-1; CDR3aa: CASSQSFDSEIYNEQFF; CDR3nt: TGTGCCAGCAGCCAATCCTTCGACAGCGAGATCTACAATGAGCAGTTCTTC
d_gene: TRBD1; abundance: .; v_gene: TRBV28; j_gene: TRBJ1-1; CDR3aa: CASQDGTGNTEAFF; CDR3nt: TGTGCCAGCCAGGACGGGACAGGGAACACTGAAGCTTTCTTT
d_gene: .; abundance: .; v_gene: TRBV28; j_gene: TRBJ2-3; CDR3aa: CASSFGRGTQYF; CDR3nt: TGTGCCAGCAGTTTTGGTAGAGGTACGCAGTATTTT
d_gene: .; abundance: .; v_gene: TRBV19; j_gene: TRBJ2-3; CDR3aa: CASSSGVSSGDTQYF; CDR3nt: TGTGCCAGTAGTTCGGGGGTTAGCAGTGGAGATACGCAGTATTTT
d_gene: .; abundance: few; v_gene: TRBV28; j_gene: TRBJ1-5; CDR3aa: CASSFGGNNQPQHF; CDR3nt: TGTGCCAGCAGTTTCGGGGGGAATAATCAGCCCCAGCATTTT
d_gene: TRBD1; abundance: .; v_gene: TRBV5-5; j_gene: TRBJ1-2; CDR3aa: CASSLGTGPGYTF; CDR3nt: TGTGCCAGCAGCTTAGGGACAGGGCCGGGCTACACCTTC
d_gene: .; abundance: .; v_gene: TRBV18; j_gene: TRBJ1-1; CDR3aa: CASSVNRVNTEAFF; CDR3nt: TGTGCCAGCTCGGTAAACAGGGTGAACACTGAAGCTTTCTTT
d_gene: TRBD2; abundance: .; v_gene: TRBV2; j_gene: TRBJ2-4; CDR3aa: CASSTLAGGENIQYF; CDR3nt: TGTGCCAGCAGCACACTAGCGGGGGGGGAAAACATTCAGTACTTC
d_gene: TRBD1; abundance: .; v_gene: TRBV5-4; j_gene: TRBJ1-6; CDR3aa: CASSLLQGASYNSPLHF; CDR3nt: TGTGCCAGCAGCTTACTACAGGGGGCTTCCTATAATTCACCCCTCCACTTT
d_gene: TRBD1; abundance: once; v_gene: TRBV9; j_gene: TRBJ2-1; CDR3aa: CASSVGGQSSYNEQFF; CDR3nt: TGTGCCAGCAGCGTAGGGGGACAGTCGTCCTACAATGAGCAGTTCTTC
d_gene: .; abundance: .; v_gene: TRBV6-2/TRBV6-3; j_gene: TRBJ2-1; CDR3aa: CASSYGEVVSYNEQFF; CDR3nt: TGTGCCAGCAGTTACGGGGAGGTCGTCTCCTACAATGAGCAGTTCTTC
d_gene: .; abundance: .; v_gene: TRBV28; j_gene: TRBJ2-1; CDR3aa: CASSSYMEGDEQFF; CDR3nt: TGTGCCAGCAGTTCCTACATGGAAGGAGATGAGCAGTTCTTC
d_gene: .; abundance: once; v_gene: TRBV5-4; j_gene: TRBJ2-2; CDR3aa: CASKSGFNTGELFF; CDR3nt: TGTGCCAGCAAAAGCGGATTTAACACCGGGGAGCTGTTTTTT
d_gene: .; abundance: .; v_gene: TRBV7-9; j_gene: TRBJ1-5; CDR3aa: CASSDGVAEGPQHF; CDR3nt: TGTGCCAGCAGCGACGGGGTGGCCGAGGGGCCCCAGCATTTT
d_gene: .; abundance: .; v_gene: TRBV18; j_gene: TRBJ1-1; CDR3aa: CASSPAEGTEAFF; CDR3nt: TGTGCCAGCTCACCCGCGGAAGGCACTGAAGCTTTCTTT
d_gene: .; abundance: .; v_gene: TRBV5-1; j_gene: TRBJ1-1; CDR3aa: CASSVTAGTEAFF; CDR3nt: TGCGCCAGCAGCGTGACAGCCGGGACTGAAGCTTTCTTT
d_gene: .; abundance: .; v_gene: TRBV29-1; j_gene: TRBJ1-2; CDR3aa: CSVVGPAVYGYTF; CDR3nt: TGCAGCGTTGTTGGGCCGGCCGTGTATGGCTACACCTTC
d_gene: .; abundance: once; v_gene: TRBV5-5; j_gene: TRBJ1-6; CDR3aa: CASSFSQTFNSPLHF; CDR3nt: TGTGCCAGCAGCTTCTCACAGACGTTTAATTCACCCCTCCACTTT
d_gene: .; abundance: .; v_gene: TRBV18; j_gene: TRBJ2-5; CDR3aa: CASSEVSGETQYF; CDR3nt: TGTGCCAGCTCAGAAGTCAGTGGAGAGACCCAGTACTTC
d_gene: TRBD1; abundance: .; v_gene: TRBV19; j_gene: TRBJ1-6; CDR3aa: CASAGPGTGTFSLHF; CDR3nt: TGTGCCAGCGCAGGTCCCGGGACAGGGACTTTTTCCCTCCACTTT